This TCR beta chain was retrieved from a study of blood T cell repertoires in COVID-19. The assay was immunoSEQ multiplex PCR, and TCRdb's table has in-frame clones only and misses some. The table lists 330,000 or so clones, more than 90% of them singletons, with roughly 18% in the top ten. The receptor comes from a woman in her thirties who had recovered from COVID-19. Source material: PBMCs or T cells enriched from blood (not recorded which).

The CDR3 DNA reads as TGTGCCAGCAGCTTAGGGACAGGGGGTATGGAAAAACTGTTTTTT. Residues: CASSLGTGGMEKLFF. The chain is built from TRBV7-9 and TRBJ1-4; TRBD1 matches 10 bases. The CDR3 is 15 amino acids. The V gene's germline CDR1 is SEHNR and CDR2 FQNEAQ (reference sequence). The V gene end was trimmed by 1 base and the J gene end by 8 bases; junction bases not matched to a gene: 4. The whole variable domain, remainder taken from reference TRBV7-9 and TRBJ1-4, is DTGVSQNPRHKITKRGQNVTFRCDPISEHNRLYWYRQTLGQGPEFLTYFQNEAQLEKSRLLSDRFSAERPKGSFSTLEIQRTEQGDSAMYLCASSLGTGGMEKLFFGSGTQLSVL.